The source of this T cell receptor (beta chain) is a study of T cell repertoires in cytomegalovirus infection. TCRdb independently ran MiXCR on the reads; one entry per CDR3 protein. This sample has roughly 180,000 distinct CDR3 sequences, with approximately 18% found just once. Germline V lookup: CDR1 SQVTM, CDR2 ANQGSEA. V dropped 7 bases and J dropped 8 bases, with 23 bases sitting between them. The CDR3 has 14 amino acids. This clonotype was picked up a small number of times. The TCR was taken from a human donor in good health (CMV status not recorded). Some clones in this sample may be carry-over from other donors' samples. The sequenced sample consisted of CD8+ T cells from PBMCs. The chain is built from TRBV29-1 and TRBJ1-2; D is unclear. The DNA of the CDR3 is TGCAGCGCGTTAGTGACGGACGCAATTGAGGGCTACACCTTC. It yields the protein CSALVTDAIEGYTF. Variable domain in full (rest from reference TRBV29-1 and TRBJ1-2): SAVISQKPSRDICQRGTSLTIQCQVDSQVTMMFWYRQQPGQSLTLIATANQGSEATYESGFVIDKFPISRPNLTFSTLTVSNMSPEDSSIYLCSALVTDAIEGYTFGSGTRLTVV.